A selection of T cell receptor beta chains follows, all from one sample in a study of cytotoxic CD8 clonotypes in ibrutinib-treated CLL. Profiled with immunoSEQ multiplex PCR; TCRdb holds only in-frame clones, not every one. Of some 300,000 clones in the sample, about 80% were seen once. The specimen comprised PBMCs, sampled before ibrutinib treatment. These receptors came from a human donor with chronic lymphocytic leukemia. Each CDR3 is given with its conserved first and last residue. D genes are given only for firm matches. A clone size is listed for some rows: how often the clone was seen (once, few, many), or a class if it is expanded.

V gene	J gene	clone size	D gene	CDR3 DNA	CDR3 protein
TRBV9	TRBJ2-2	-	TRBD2	TGTGCCAGCAGCGAGGGGACTAGCGGGAGGGCGTTGGAGGAGCTGTTTTTT	CASSEGTSGRALEELFF
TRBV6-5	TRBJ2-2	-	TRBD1	TGTGCCAGCAGCCTGGGACAGGACACCGGGGAGCTGTTTTTT	CASSLGQDTGELFF
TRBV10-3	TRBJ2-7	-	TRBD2	TGTGCCATCCTCCCCGCGGGGGGAGGAGGCGAGCAGTACTTC	CAILPAGGGGEQYF
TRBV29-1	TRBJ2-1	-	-	TGCAGCGTTGAATTAAGGTACAATGAGCAGTTCTTC	CSVELRYNEQFF
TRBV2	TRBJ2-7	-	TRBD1	TGTGCCAGCAGGACCGGGACAGGGACCTACGAGCAGTACTTC	CASRTGTGTYEQYF
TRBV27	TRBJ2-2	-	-	TGTGCCAGCAGCCGACGAGCCGGGACGGACTTCACCGGGGAGCTGTTTTTT	CASSRRAGTDFTGELFF
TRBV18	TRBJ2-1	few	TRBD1	TGTGCCAGCTCACCAAACAGGGGTTCCTACAATGAGCAGTTCTTC	CASSPNRGSYNEQFF
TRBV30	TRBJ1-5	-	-	TGTGCCTGGAGTTTTGGCAATCAGCCCCAGCATTTT	CAWSFGNQPQHF
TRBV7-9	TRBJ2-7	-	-	TGTGCCAGCAGCCCCCAGGGGACCCCCTACGAGCAGTACTTC	CASSPQGTPYEQYF
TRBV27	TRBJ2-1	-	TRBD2	TGTGCCAGCAGTTTACCCCGACTAGCGGGAGGGTACAATGAGCAGTTCTTC	CASSLPRLAGGYNEQFF
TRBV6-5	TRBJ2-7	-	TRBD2	TGTGCCAGCAGTTACTCGGCTAGCGGGTACGAGCAGTACTTC	CASSYSASGYEQYF
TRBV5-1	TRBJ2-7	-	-	TGCGCCAGCAGCTTGAGGGCAGGGAACCTCGACGAGCAGTACTTC	CASSLRAGNLDEQYF
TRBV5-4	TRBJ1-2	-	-	TGTGCCAGCAGCTTGGACCTCGAATATGGCTACACCTTC	CASSLDLEYGYTF
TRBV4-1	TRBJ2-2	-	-	TGCGCCAGCAGCCAACACCCCCGGGGGAACACCGGGGAGCTGTTTTTT	CASSQHPRGNTGELFF
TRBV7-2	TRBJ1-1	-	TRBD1	TGTGCCAGCAGCTCCCGGGCCACAGGGGGCCGCTCTGAAGCTTTCTTT	CASSSRATGGRSEAFF
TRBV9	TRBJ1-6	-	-	TGTGCCAGCAGCTTGGGTTCCGGGGGCGGTAATTCACCCCTCCACTTT	CASSLGSGGGNSPLHF
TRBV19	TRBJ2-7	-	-	TGTGCCAGTAGTATAGCGGGACTTATTTACGAGCAGTACTTC	CASSIAGLIYEQYF
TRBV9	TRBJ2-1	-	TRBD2	TGTGCCAGCAGCTCGAGCGGGACTAGCGGGAATGAGCAGTTCTTC	CASSSSGTSGNEQFF
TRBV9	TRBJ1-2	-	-	TGTGCCAGCAGCCCCCGGGACAACTATGGCTACACCTTC	CASSPRDNYGYTF
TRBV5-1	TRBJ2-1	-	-	TGCGCCAGCAGCTTGGTCTTTTCGGATGAGCAGTTCTTC	CASSLVFSDEQFF
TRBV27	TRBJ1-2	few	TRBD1	TGTGCCAGCAGGCCCACAGGGGTCTATGGCTACACCTTC	CASRPTGVYGYTF
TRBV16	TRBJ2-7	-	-	TGTGCCAGCAGCCAATCGGGTTACGAGCAGTACTTC	CASSQSGYEQYF
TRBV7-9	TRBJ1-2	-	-	TGTGCCAGCAGCGGAAGGGACCCTAACTATGGCTACACCTTC	CASSGRDPNYGYTF
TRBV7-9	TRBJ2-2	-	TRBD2	TGTGCCAGCAGAAAAGCGGGAGGGCGGACCGGGGAGCTGTTTTTT	CASRKAGGRTGELFF
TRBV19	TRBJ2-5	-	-	TGTGCCAGTAGTAGGGGCACCGTCGGGACCCAGTACTTC	CASSRGTVGTQYF